This TCR beta chain was documented in a study of shared clonotypes between healthy human individuals (dated by TCRdb to the early 2020s). Regarding the complete study: The cohort included three men and a couple of women between 18 and 49 years of age. For each donor, three plates each were used for CD4 naive and CD4 memory, two plates were used for CD8 naive, and one plate was used for CD8 memory. To estimate repertoire size and how much clonotype sharing occurs between individuals, the study deeply sequenced the blood TCR repertoires of several healthy adults. Each donor's leukapheresis produced roughly between roughly 0.9 and 8.9 billion PBMCs. To increase sequencing depth and limit assay-specific biases, TCR repertoire library preparation and sequencing were carried out by different laboratories using diverse techniques.

TCR CDR3 regions were amplified from genomic DNA by multiplex PCR using the deep immunoSEQ assay. For each cell subset, the extracted genomic DNA was distributed evenly across all wells of several immunoSEQ 96-well plates, and each plate served as one replicate. For sorted subsets, each replicate PCR was loaded with 200 to 250 ng genomic DNA, equivalent to 32,000 or so T cell genomes. The purified libraries were quantified using a Qubit 3.0 fluorometer, sized with a Bioanalyzer 2100, and then quantified again using the KAPA Library Quantification kit. Every immunoSEQ 96-well plate was sequenced on a dedicated single-read 150-cycle Illumina NextSeq 550 flow cell. Processing in the source paper ran as follows. The immunoSEQ output contained only junctional sequences without quality scores, so filtering could not match that applied to full-length reads. Sequences were annotated with PyIR, a Python wrapper for IgBLAST v1.9, and V/J genes and CDR3 were assigned using IMGT germline references. Any read was removed if the V/J assignment was weak (E-value above 1e-6), the CDR3 was missing, or the read contained stop codons, out-of-frame junctions, or ambiguous translated residues. V3J clonotypes were defined as sequences sharing the same inferred V gene, J gene, and CDR3 amino acid sequence. To compute the percentage overlap between repertoires, the number of shared unique clonotypes was divided by the size of the smaller repertoire. Richness of each repertoire was evaluated using RTK rarefaction, the Chao1 estimator, and Recon v2.1 estimates of unobserved clonotypes. For all TCRbeta clonotypes obtained by the gDNA method from a handful of donors, generation probabilities were computed with OLGA. The source is immuneACCESS, and TCRdb retained only in-frame sequences with V and J called. Part of the clones is not carried over; for the studies checked, unresolved V genes explain less than half of this, and the remainder is unexplained. V and J calls and clone size are copied from that table; D and trimming were computed from the DNA. The sample table shows around 350,000 clones, and about 73% are seen once. The ten most abundant clones make up 10% of the sample.

Only a few counts were recorded for this clone. Its binding antigen is unknown. Base quality data are lacking; no much larger clone is found one base away. What the authors observed across the whole study: Naive subsets generally had larger estimated clonotype richness than memory subsets did. Sampling was restricted to blood, and TCR repertoires in tissues likely differ from the TCR repertoires found in blood. Incomplete sequencing was indicated by rarefaction of sorted-subset datasets, despite the large sequencing depth. Across a handful of donors, approximately 4.9% of naive CD4, approximately 3.6% of naive CD8, approximately 2.5% of memory CD4, and about 0.44% of memory CD8 clonotypes were shared. The genetic and exposure-history diversity represented was limited by the small number of donors. Compared with non-shared clonotypes, the clonotypes found in all four sorted-subset donors had higher generation probabilities. Pairwise subsampling indicated that sequencing depth was expected to affect the degree of clonotype sharing among donors.

Healthy HIV-negative adults with no recently reported acute infections or vaccinations were included as donors. Every donor was a Caucasian adult residing in Nashville, Tennessee, USA. CD4+ T cells were enriched by magnetic negative selection, after which naive cells were positively selected on CD45RA and the negative fraction was taken as the memory subset. Blood was collected by leukapheresis, and PBMCs were isolated by Ficoll-Histopaque density gradient centrifugation and then cryopreserved in liquid nitrogen vapor phase. Analytical flow cytometry was used to check the purity and quantity of every magnetically sorted T cell population. Genomic DNA was isolated from each sorted fraction and quantified by UV absorbance on a Nanodrop 2000c. Sequencing was performed on memory CD4+ T cells sorted from blood. Sample cell subset or site, as interpreted from the label and publication: CD45RA-negative fraction. The receptor's source is a man between 25 and 39 years old in good health.

The CDR3 sequence is CASRKGLGQPQHF. The DNA sequence is TGTGCCAGCAGAAAGGGATTAGGTCAGCCCCAGCATTTT. The chain is assembled from TRBV21-1 and TRBJ1-5. TRBV21-1 is a documented pseudogene. Measured from the cysteine to the phenylalanine, the CDR3 is 13 residues long. CDR3 DNA only is kept here, 39 bases in frame from base 1.